This T cell receptor beta chain was captured in a study of molecular identifiers for immune sequencing clone quantification. Preparation of the bulk TCR libraries relied on previously described methods and listed TCR primers. TCRdb re-called the PCR reads with MiXCR, one entry per CDR3 protein. Seen here are nearly 650,000 distinct CDR3 sequences, 25% observed once, and the top ten hold around 0.78%. The CDR3 loop spans 15 amino acids. CDR1 is LNHDA, CDR2 SQIVND, per germline (reference sequence). Trimming cost V 10 bases and J 3 bases, with 19 bases left between them. Specimen: naive CD8+ T cells from blood, with Jurkat cell RNA spiked in. Subset here: FACS-sorted CD8+CD4-CCR7+CD45RA+ naive T cells. The rearrangement joins TRBV19 to TRBJ1-5; D may be TRBD1 (5 bases). This receptor was obtained from a human donor in good health. Some libraries in this study had Jurkat cell RNA spiked in. The CDR3: CATNPQDSHNQPQHF. Written as DNA, the CDR3 is TGTGCCACCAACCCCCAAGACAGTCACAATCAGCCCCAGCATTTT. Based on the CDR3 plus reference TRBV19 and TRBJ1-5, the full variable domain is DGGITQSPKYLFRKEGQNVTLSCEQNLNHDAMYWYRQDPGQGLRLIYYSQIVNDFQKGDIAEGYSVSREKKESFPLTVTSAQKNPTAFYLCATNPQDSHNQPQHFGDGTRLSIL.